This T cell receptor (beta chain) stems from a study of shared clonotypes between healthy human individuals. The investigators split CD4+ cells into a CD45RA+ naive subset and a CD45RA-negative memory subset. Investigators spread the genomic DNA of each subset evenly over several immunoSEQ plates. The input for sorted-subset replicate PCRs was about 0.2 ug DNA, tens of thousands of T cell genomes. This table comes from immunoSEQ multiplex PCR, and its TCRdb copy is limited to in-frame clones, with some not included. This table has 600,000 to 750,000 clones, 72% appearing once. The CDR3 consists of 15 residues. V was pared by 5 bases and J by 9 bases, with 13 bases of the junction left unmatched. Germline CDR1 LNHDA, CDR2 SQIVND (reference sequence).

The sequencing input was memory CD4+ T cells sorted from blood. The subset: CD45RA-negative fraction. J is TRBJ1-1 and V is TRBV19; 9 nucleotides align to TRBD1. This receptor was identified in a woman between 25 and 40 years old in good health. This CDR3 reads CASSSQTGGDDKAFF. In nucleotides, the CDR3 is TGTGCCAGTAGTTCTCAGACAGGGGGGGACGATAAAGCTTTCTTT.